The rows below give T cell receptor beta chains drawn from one sample of a study of Tregs in tolerant kidney transplant recipients. Libraries were prepared by immunoSEQ multiplex PCR; TCRdb keeps only in-frame clonotypes and omits some of them. This sample has about 19,000 clones, with under 70% found just once. What these receptors recognize is not known. The sample comprised Tregs from blood cultured with allogeneic cells. The receptors originated from a human donor in good health. CDR3s include the opening cysteine and the closing phenylalanine or tryptophan. A D gene is named only where the DNA matches it firmly. Clone size is stated in some rows and not others, as once, few, many or a class when expanded.

v_gene,d_gene,abundance,j_gene,CDR3aa,CDR3nt
TRBV19,NA,NA,TRBJ1-5,CASKEIPGRPNQPQHF,TGTGCCAGTAAAGAAATCCCGGGGCGCCCCAATCAGCCCCAGCATTTT
TRBV5-4,TRBD1,few,TRBJ1-4,CASSRQGRENEKLFF,TGTGCCAGCAGCAGACAGGGAAGGGAGAATGAAAAACTGTTTTTT
TRBV11-2,TRBD2,NA,TRBJ2-5,CASSPGGRALGETQYF,TGTGCCAGCTCTCCGGGGGGGAGGGCCCTCGGGGAGACCCAGTACTTC
TRBV2,NA,NA,TRBJ2-7,CASSVPREQYF,TGTGCCAGCAGTGTTCCTCGGGAGCAGTACTTC
TRBV7-9,TRBD1,NA,TRBJ2-7,CASSLAHHNTWDSPYEQYF,TGTGCCAGCAGCTTAGCTCATCATAACACTTGGGACAGCCCCTACGAGCAGTACTTC
TRBV11-2,TRBD1,NA,TRBJ2-5,CASSRQGARETQYF,TGTGCCAGCAGCCGGCAGGGGGCGCGGGAGACCCAGTACTTC
TRBV19,NA,NA,TRBJ1-3,CASSTSDGGNTIYF,TGTGCCAGTAGTACTTCCGACGGCGGAAACACCATATATTTT
TRBV7-9,NA,NA,TRBJ1-3,CASSLAYTSSGNTIYF,TGTGCCAGCAGCTTAGCATACACCTCCTCTGGAAACACCATATATTTT
TRBV5-4,NA,NA,TRBJ1-4,CASSSHPTPATNEKLFF,TGTGCCAGCAGCTCTCACCCGACCCCCGCAACTAATGAAAAACTGTTTTTT
TRBV6-5,NA,NA,TRBJ1-1,CASSWGRKRTEAFF,TGTGCCAGCAGTTGGGGGAGGAAACGCACTGAAGCTTTCTTT
TRBV6-5,NA,few,TRBJ2-5,CASGRGRETQYF,TGTGCCAGCGGGAGGGGGCGGGAGACCCAGTACTTC
TRBV7-3,NA,NA,TRBJ2-7,CASSPRTALSYEQYF,TGTGCCAGCAGCCCGAGGACAGCCCTCTCCTACGAGCAGTACTTC
TRBV7-9,NA,few,TRBJ1-1,CASSVEGRTEAFF,TGTGCCAGCAGCGTAGAGGGGAGGACTGAAGCTTTCTTT
TRBV6-5,NA,NA,TRBJ1-1,CASSYSRTMNTEAFF,TGTGCCAGCAGTTACTCTCGGACAATGAACACTGAAGCTTTCTTT
TRBV18,TRBD1,few,TRBJ1-2,CASSLGDSGGYTF,TGTGCCAGCTCACTGGGGGACAGTGGCGGCTACACCTTC
TRBV6-5,NA,NA,TRBJ1-4,CASRLPGKGGKLFF,TGTGCCAGCAGGTTACCTGGCAAGGGGGGAAAACTGTTTTTT
TRBV11-2,TRBD1,few,TRBJ1-5,CASSDTGGVNQPQHF,TGTGCCAGCAGCGACACAGGGGGTGTCAATCAGCCCCAGCATTTT
TRBV27,TRBD2,NA,TRBJ2-7,CASNPLAGGFYEQYF,TGTGCCAGCAACCCACTAGCGGGAGGATTCTACGAGCAGTACTTC
TRBV10-3,TRBD1,NA,TRBJ1-1,CAIRGDRGNTEAFF,TGTGCCATCAGGGGGGACAGGGGCAACACTGAAGCTTTCTTT
TRBV19,NA,NA,TRBJ2-5,CASSTRKTQYF,TGTGCCAGTAGTACCCGTAAGACCCAGTACTTC
TRBV9,TRBD2,NA,TRBJ2-1,CASSVGTSGSNEQFF,TGTGCCAGCAGCGTAGGGACTAGCGGGAGTAATGAGCAGTTCTTC
TRBV19,TRBD1,NA,TRBJ1-2,CASRGEKGQIYGYTF,TGTGCCAGTAGGGGAGAAAAGGGACAGATCTATGGCTACACCTTC
TRBV19,TRBD2,NA,TRBJ2-5,CASSGRLAVLQETQYF,TGTGCCAGTAGTGGCCGGCTAGCGGTTCTCCAAGAGACCCAGTACTTC
TRBV6-6,TRBD1,NA,TRBJ1-4,CASSKAPDRAVGKLFF,TGTGCCAGCTCCAAAGCCCCGGACAGGGCGGTGGGAAAACTGTTTTTT
TRBV6-5,TRBD1,NA,TRBJ1-2,CASRRQGGGYTF,TGTGCCAGCAGGCGACAGGGCGGTGGCTACACCTTC
TRBV6-5,NA,few,TRBJ1-4,CATLPTGATNEKLFF,TGTGCCACCTTACCCACAGGAGCAACTAATGAAAAACTGTTTTTT
TRBV6-5,NA,NA,TRBJ2-3,CASSYQGVPTDTQYF,TGTGCCAGCAGTTACCAGGGAGTGCCCACAGATACGCAGTATTTT
TRBV9,NA,NA,TRBJ2-3,CASSVKFTGLDGGTQYF,TGTGCCAGCAGCGTTAAGTTCACGGGGCTAGACGGGGGTACGCAGTATTTT
TRBV11-1,TRBD2,NA,TRBJ2-1,CASRTTSGAYNEQFF,TGTGCCAGCAGAACGACTAGCGGGGCCTACAATGAGCAGTTCTTC
TRBV5-6,TRBD2,medium-sized,TRBJ2-7,CASSFGLAPTYEQYF,TGTGCCAGCAGCTTCGGACTAGCGCCCACCTACGAGCAGTACTTC